A selection of T cell receptor beta chains follows, all from one sample in a study of beta chain bispecific antibodies for T cell cancers. TCRdb redid the calling of the 5' RACE reads with MiXCR, one entry per CDR3 protein. The sample lists 20,000 to 25,000 distinct CDR3 sequences, 2% to 2.5% occurring once. These receptors have no identified antigens. The sequencing here drew on healthy donor T cells cultured with leukemia cells, taken from a culture containing a bispecific antibody targeting TCR Vbeta12. The receptors stem from a human donor in good health. Some clones in this sample may be carry-over from other donors' samples. The CDR3 runs from the conserved cysteine through the conserved F or W. The D gene is left open where the match is weak. Size is stated for part of the rows, as once, few or many counts, or as a class when the clone is expanded.

v_call,d_call,j_call,clone_size,cdr3_aa,cdr3_nt
TRBV19,NA,TRBJ2-7,few,CASSVDYEEQYF,TGTGCCAGTAGTGTGGACTACGAAGAGCAGTACTTC
TRBV11-2,TRBD2,TRBJ2-5,NA,CASSRNGGETQYF,TGTGCCAGCAGCCGGAACGGGGGGGAGACCCAGTACTTC
TRBV5-5,TRBD1,TRBJ1-3,many,CASSRGTALGGNTIYF,TGTGCCAGCAGCCGCGGGACAGCCCTTGGTGGAAACACCATATATTTT
TRBV7-2,NA,TRBJ2-5,many,CASSSHGGVTQYF,TGTGCCAGCAGCTCCCACGGGGGAGTGACCCAGTACTTC
TRBV5-1,NA,TRBJ2-7,many,CASSPVEGYEQYF,TGCGCCAGCAGCCCCGTCGAGGGTTACGAGCAGTACTTC
TRBV2,NA,TRBJ1-5,NA,CASSLTAQPQHF,TGTGCCAGCAGTCTGACCGCCCAGCCCCAGCATTTT
TRBV5-1,NA,TRBJ1-1,many,CASSLAPGGGTEAFF,TGCGCCAGCAGCTTGGCCCCGGGGGGGGGAACTGAAGCTTTCTTT
TRBV4-1,NA,TRBJ1-2,many,CASSQDPGWGYTF,TGCGCCAGCAGCCAAGATCCCGGCTGGGGCTACACCTTC
TRBV5-6,NA,TRBJ2-6,many,CASSSALDASGANVLTF,TGTGCCAGCAGCTCTGCCTTGGACGCCTCTGGGGCCAACGTCCTGACTTTC
TRBV27,NA,TRBJ2-1,many,CATVLYNEQFF,TGTGCCACCGTATTATACAATGAGCAGTTCTTC
TRBV14,NA,TRBJ2-7,medium-sized,CASSQGDRGREQYF,TGTGCCAGCAGCCAGGGGGACCGCGGTCGCGAGCAGTACTTC
TRBV19,NA,TRBJ1-3,many,CASSSGTSISGNTIYF,TGTGCCAGTAGTTCCGGGACATCAATTTCTGGAAACACCATATATTTT
TRBV3-1,NA,TRBJ2-1,many,CASSSTLLDEQFF,TGTGCCAGCAGCTCTACCCTTCTAGATGAGCAGTTCTTC
TRBV10-3,NA,TRBJ2-6,many,CAISGLSGANVLTF,TGTGCCATCAGTGGGCTCTCTGGGGCCAACGTCCTGACTTTC
TRBV7-2,NA,TRBJ1-2,many,CASSRNRDVNYGYTF,TGTGCCAGCAGTCGGAACAGGGATGTCAACTATGGCTACACCTTC
TRBV11-2,TRBD2,TRBJ2-7,many,CASSSLIGGQRDREQYF,TGTGCCAGCAGCTCCCTTATCGGTGGTCAGCGGGATAGAGAGCAGTACTTC
TRBV5-4,TRBD2,TRBJ2-7,few,CASSLWGGSYEQYF,TGTGCCAGCAGCTTGTGGGGGGGCTCCTACGAGCAGTACTTC
TRBV5-6,NA,TRBJ2-5,many,CASTDEETQYF,TGTGCCAGCACCGACGAAGAGACCCAGTACTTC
TRBV5-1,NA,TRBJ2-1,many,CASSLTGQSYNEQFF,TGCGCCAGCAGCTTAACGGGGCAGTCCTACAATGAGCAGTTCTTC
TRBV27,TRBD1,TRBJ2-1,many,CASSGGTGGTGYNEQFF,TGTGCCAGCAGTGGGGGGACAGGGGGAACGGGATACAATGAGCAGTTCTTC
TRBV9,TRBD1,TRBJ1-2,many,CASSVSGQGLPNYGYTF,TGTGCCAGCAGCGTCTCTGGACAGGGGCTTCCTAACTATGGCTACACCTTC
TRBV7-9,NA,TRBJ2-7,many,CASSSPEGYYEQYF,TGTGCCAGCAGCTCCCCGGAGGGTTATTACGAGCAGTACTTC
TRBV20-1,TRBD2,TRBJ2-1,many,CSARLAGEQFF,TGCAGTGCTAGATTAGCGGGGGAGCAGTTCTTC
TRBV5-1,NA,TRBJ2-2,many,CASSLAPTEGGELFF,TGCGCCAGCAGCTTGGCCCCTACAGAAGGCGGGGAGCTGTTTTTT
TRBV2,TRBD2,TRBJ2-1,many,CASSEGGGGLNEQFF,TGTGCCAGCAGTGAAGGGGGCGGGGGGCTAAATGAGCAGTTCTTC
TRBV6-5,TRBD2,TRBJ2-5,many,CASAGEVYSGGQETQYF,TGTGCCAGTGCCGGGGAGGTTTATAGCGGGGGTCAAGAGACCCAGTACTTC
TRBV13,TRBD1,TRBJ2-7,many,CASSRDTGVTYEQYF,TGTGCCAGCAGCCGTGATACAGGGGTAACCTACGAGCAGTACTTC
TRBV18,NA,TRBJ2-2,few,CASSPVTEVLRANTGELFF,TGTGCCAGCTCACCTGTAACGGAGGTCTTACGGGCGAACACCGGGGAGCTGTTTTTT
TRBV19,NA,TRBJ2-5,many,CASSMGGQETQYF,TGTGCCAGTAGTATGGGCGGACAAGAGACCCAGTACTTC
TRBV9,TRBD1,TRBJ2-7,many,CASSVAAGGYEQYF,TGTGCCAGCAGCGTAGCCGCAGGGGGCTACGAGCAGTACTTC
TRBV5-1,TRBD1,TRBJ2-5,many,CASSETGFEETQYF,TGCGCCAGCAGCGAGACAGGGTTTGAGGAGACCCAGTACTTC
TRBV20-1,NA,TRBJ2-1,medium-sized,CSASYRRGYEQFF,TGCAGTGCTAGCTACCGAAGAGGCTATGAGCAGTTCTTC
TRBV7-9,NA,TRBJ1-1,many,CASSLEASWMNTEAFF,TGTGCCAGCAGCTTAGAAGCCTCATGGATGAACACTGAAGCTTTCTTT
TRBV12-3/TRBV12-4,NA,TRBJ2-1,many,CASSYTGIPYNEQFF,TGTGCCAGCAGTTATACAGGGATCCCCTACAATGAGCAGTTCTTC
TRBV11-2,TRBD2,TRBJ2-1,many,CASSLASGGTKDNEQFF,TGTGCCAGCAGCTTAGCTAGCGGGGGCACCAAGGACAATGAGCAGTTCTTC
TRBV7-9,NA,TRBJ2-1,many,CASSHRDSWANEQFF,TGTGCCAGCAGCCACCGGGACTCCTGGGCCAATGAGCAGTTCTTC
TRBV20-1,TRBD2,TRBJ2-7,many,CSARLERGAPNEQYF,TGCAGTGCCCGCCTAGAGCGGGGGGCTCCCAACGAGCAGTACTTC
TRBV12-3/TRBV12-4,NA,TRBJ2-3,many,CASSFYTADTQYF,TGTGCCAGCAGTTTTTACACGGCAGATACGCAGTATTTT
TRBV20-1,NA,TRBJ2-5,many,CSARDPGGAKWETQYF,TGCAGTGCTAGAGATCCCGGGGGCGCGAAGTGGGAGACCCAGTACTTC
TRBV28,NA,TRBJ1-1,many,CASRLPTENTEAFF,TGTGCCAGCAGGCTTCCGACGGAGAACACTGAAGCTTTCTTT
TRBV7-3,NA,TRBJ2-2,many,CASSLNTGELFF,TGTGCCAGCAGCTTGAACACCGGGGAGCTGTTTTTT
TRBV10-3,NA,TRBJ2-7,medium-sized,CAIADRSYEQYF,TGTGCCATCGCGGACAGATCCTACGAGCAGTACTTC
TRBV5-6,NA,TRBJ1-5,many,CASRVWGGDQPQHF,TGTGCCAGCAGGGTGTGGGGAGGGGATCAGCCCCAGCATTTT
TRBV27,NA,TRBJ1-1,many,CASGDLKEMNTEAFF,TGTGCCAGCGGCGACCTAAAAGAGATGAACACTGAAGCTTTCTTT
TRBV19,TRBD2,TRBJ2-1,many,CASNGGDVNNEQFF,TGTGCCAGTAACGGGGGGGATGTTAACAATGAGCAGTTCTTC
TRBV3-1,TRBD2,TRBJ2-5,many,CASRLWGGETQYF,TGTGCCAGCAGGCTTTGGGGGGGAGAGACCCAGTACTTC
TRBV6-1,NA,TRBJ1-2,many,CATMDSSLCYTF,TGTGCCACCATGGACAGCTCGCTATGCTACACCTTC
TRBV6-5,NA,TRBJ2-5,many,CASSYSPGETQYF,TGTGCCAGCAGTTACTCCCCCGGAGAGACCCAGTACTTC
TRBV7-8,NA,TRBJ2-3,many,CAGQRGFTDTQYF,TGTGCCGGTCAGAGGGGATTCACAGATACGCAGTATTTT
TRBV29-1,TRBD2,TRBJ2-2,many,CYTGREGGRYGELFF,TGCTACACCGGGCGGGAGGGAGGAAGATACGGGGAGCTGTTTTTT
TRBV4-1,NA,TRBJ2-3,many,CASSQGPARRAADTQYF,TGCGCCAGCAGCCAAGGTCCCGCTCGTCGGGCGGCAGATACGCAGTATTTT
TRBV20-1,TRBD2,TRBJ2-1,many,CSARSLAGYNEQFF,TGCAGTGCTAGGAGTCTAGCGGGGTACAATGAGCAGTTCTTC
TRBV7-9,TRBD1,TRBJ2-7,many,CASSSDRKGDEQYF,TGTGCCAGCAGCTCGGACAGGAAGGGAGACGAGCAGTACTTC
TRBV13,NA,TRBJ2-7,many,CASSLGDGQTSGGF,TGTGCCAGCAGCTTGGGGGACGGCCAGACAAGTGGTGGCTTC
TRBV19,TRBD1,TRBJ2-3,many,CASSIRGLSTDTQYF,TGTGCCAGTAGTATAAGGGGGCTCAGCACAGATACGCAGTATTTT
TRBV7-6,TRBD2,TRBJ2-3,many,CASSLAEGLAGSTDTQYF,TGTGCCAGCAGCTTAGCTGAGGGACTAGCGGGTAGCACAGATACGCAGTATTTT
TRBV27,NA,TRBJ2-3,many,CASRDSLSSTDTQYF,TGTGCCAGCAGGGACAGCCTGTCTAGCACAGATACGCAGTATTTT
TRBV12-3/TRBV12-4,NA,TRBJ1-5,many,CASTAVRVRQPQHF,TGTGCCAGCACCGCAGTCAGGGTTCGTCAGCCCCAGCATTTT